The 7 T cell receptor beta chains given below trace back to one sample, sequenced in a study of cytomegalovirus exposure and HLA in healthy donors (TCRdb year 2017). Library creation used the immunoSEQ multiplex PCR assay. For the multiplex PCR, a mixture combining 60 forward primers for TCR Vbeta segments and 13 reverse primers for TCR Jbeta segments was used. Held by TCRdb, this immuneACCESS table contains in-frame sequences only and omits some clones. Under half of the omission traces to an unresolved V gene where checked; the cause of the rest is unknown. The sample table lists 100,000 or so clones, 60% to 85% of them with a count of one. The ten largest make up 1% to 1.5% of the sample. Sequencing was done on a sample of PBMCs. These TCRs come from a man in his forties or fifties in good health and CMV-seronegative.

This rearrangement joins TRBV14 to TRBJ2-7; D not resolved. The V end was cut by 1 base, the J end by 2 bases, with 12 bases between. CDR3 size: 15 residues. Germline CDR1 and CDR2: SGHDN and FVKESK. CDR3 residues: CASSQGGSLAYEQYF. The CDR3 bases are TGTGCCAGCAGCCAAGGAGGCTCCCTAGCCTACGAGCAGTACTTC.

The chain employs TRBV5-6 and TRBJ2-5, with 10 bases identical to TRBD1. Unmatched junction bases numbered 2, after V lost 4 bases and J lost 5 bases. CDR1 is SGHDT, CDR2 YYEEEE, per germline. The CDR3 loop spans 13 amino acids. The CDR3 sequence: CASSQGQGETQYF. DNA of the CDR3: TGTGCCAGCAGCCAGGGACAGGGGGAGACCCAGTACTTC.

This clone appeared a single time. V usage is TRBV9 and J usage is TRBJ1-1, with a tentative D call TRBD1 (6 bases). Looked up from germline, CDR1 is SGDLS and CDR2 is YYNGEE. Trimming took off 3 bases at V and 3 bases at J, with 18 bases between the two ends. CDR3 length: 16 amino acids. CDR3 in DNA: TGTGCCAGCAGCGATCCAGGGGAGGGTACGGACACTGAAGCTTTCTTT. Its protein product is CASSDPGEGTDTEAFF.

The gene calls are TRBV15 and TRBJ1-2; no clear D gene. The CDR3 has 11 amino acids. V gave up 9 bases and J gave up 4 bases, with 9 bases separating them. Germline loops: CDR1 LNHNV, CDR2 YYDKDF (reference sequence). CDR3 nucleotide sequence: TGTGCCACTCGGTTTCGCTATGGCTACACCTTC. It specifies CATRFRYGYTF.

Note on this clone: The junction and the germline gene differ at one end; a read error may be behind it. The chain combines TRBV7-9 with TRBJ1-2; TRBD1 matches at 8 bases. Germline values: CDR1 SEHNR, CDR2 FQNEAQ (reference sequence). This CDR3 contains 14 residues. The CDR3 protein is CSSSLAQGAAGYTF. For the CDR3, the DNA is TGTTCCAGCAGCTTAGCGCAGGGGGCGGCTGGCTACACCTTC.

The chain uses TRBV19 and TRBJ2-1, with D tentatively TRBD2 (6 bases). Per germline, CDR1 LNHDA and CDR2 SQIVND (reference sequence). The CDR3 has 15 amino acids. V was trimmed by 6 bases and J by 5 bases, leaving 17 bases between them. The CDR3 sequence: CASSPLVGTHNEQFF. The DNA for the CDR3 is TGTGCCAGTAGCCCGTTGGTTGGGACTCACAATGAGCAGTTCTTC.

The chain combines TRBV6-5 with TRBJ1-5, with D possibly being TRBD1 (6 bases). Germline CDR1 reads MNHEY; CDR2 reads SVGAGI. The CDR3 has 16 residues. Between the trimmed V and J ends, which lost 2 bases and 2 bases, there was a span of 13 bases. The CDR3 here is CASSYGGPRGNQPQHF. As DNA, the CDR3 is TGTGCCAGCAGTTACGGGGGCCCGAGAGGCAATCAGCCCCAGCATTTT.